The present entry profiles one T cell receptor beta chain with its context. Its antigen is currently unknown. Separate from the approximately 670-subject first cohort, the approximately 120-subject validation cohort was the one that the donors belonged to. This entry belongs to a study of cytomegalovirus exposure and HLA in healthy donors. On the study more broadly: The 650 to 850 first-cohort repertoires and the approximately 110 validation repertoires shared the same platform, a later analysis reported.

Data came from immunoSEQ multiplex PCR; TCRdb stores just in-frame clones and leaves some out. Of about 140,000 clones in the sample, about four fifths are singletons; the top ten hold more than 1.4%. The germline V gene has CDR1 SGHVS and CDR2 FNYEAQ. Deletions cut 1 base from V and 7 bases from J, with 11 bases between. The CDR3 runs 15 residues. Whole-study findings and limits: Specific recognition of CMV antigens was confirmed in vitro for a few chains (all CMV-associated).

This clonotype was sampled from a woman aged 25 to 39 in good health and CMV-seronegative. Sequenced: PBMCs. The rearrangement joins TRBV7-6 to TRBJ1-6; maybe TRBD1 (6 bases). CDR3 residues: CASSLGSGGNSPLHF. The CDR3 nucleotides are TGTGCCAGCAGCTTAGGTAGTGGGGGCAATTCACCCCTCCACTTT.